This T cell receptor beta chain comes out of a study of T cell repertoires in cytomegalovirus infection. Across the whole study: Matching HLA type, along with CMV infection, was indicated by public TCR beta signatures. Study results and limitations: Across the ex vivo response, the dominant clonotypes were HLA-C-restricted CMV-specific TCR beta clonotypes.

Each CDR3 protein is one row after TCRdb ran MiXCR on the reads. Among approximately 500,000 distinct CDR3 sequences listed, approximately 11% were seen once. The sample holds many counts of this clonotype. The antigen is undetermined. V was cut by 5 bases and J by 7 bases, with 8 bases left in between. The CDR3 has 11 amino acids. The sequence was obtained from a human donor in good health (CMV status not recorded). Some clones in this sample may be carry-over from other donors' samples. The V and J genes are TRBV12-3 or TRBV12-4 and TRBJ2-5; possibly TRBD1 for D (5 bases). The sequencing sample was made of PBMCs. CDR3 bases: TGTGCCAGCAGTCCAGGGTGGACCCAGTACTTC. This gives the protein CASSPGWTQYF.